The clone carrying this T cell receptor beta chain was seen repeatedly, ten times or more. Its antigen is not identified. The data were taken from a study of T cell repertoires in cytomegalovirus infection. Overall study context: It can be stated that public TCR beta signatures indicated CMV infection as well as a matching HLA type. Study outcomes and limitations: People with CMV and the relevant HLA were identified by cumulative public TCR beta family frequency. The ex vivo response was dominated by HLA-C-restricted CMV-specific TCR beta clonotypes.

Using its own MiXCR run on the reads, TCRdb lists one record per CDR3 protein. The sample shows about 490,000 distinct CDR3 sequences, 26% of them seen only once. Germline CDR1 MNHEY, CDR2 SVGEGT. With V trimmed by 2 bases and J by 6 bases, 8 bases remained unmatched. The CDR3 length is 15 residues. The receptor was derived from a human donor in good health (CMV status not recorded). Some clones in this sample may be carry-over from other donors' samples. The source material was PBMCs. The chain uses TRBV6-2 or TRBV6-3 and TRBJ2-7, with 9 bases that match TRBD1. The DNA for the CDR3 is TGTGCCAGCAGTTACGACAGGGGGGGAGTCTGCGAGCAGTACGTC. Translation gives CASSYDRGGVCEQYV.